The entry that follows covers one T cell receptor beta chain sequence. Antigen specificity is unknown. This record comes from a study of T cell responses to AZD1222 COVID-19 vaccine. Study-level points and caveats: Just a handful of AZD1222 recipients were seropositive at baseline. Mapped onto spike, vaccine-associated CD4 TCRs spanned it and were dominant at 160-218 and 743-854. Repertoires were collected only later (after the peak T cell response had occurred). Most donors were white British and more were female, and clonal diversity was possibly underestimated.

Germline-derived CDR1 and CDR2 are GTSNPN and SVGIG (reference sequence). V was shortened by 0 bases and J by 0 bases, with 9 bases between the two germline ends. The CDR3 runs to 16 residues. Profiling relied on immunoSEQ multiplex PCR, and the TCRdb table lists in-frame clones only, not all of them. The table has tens of thousands of clones, 80% seen once. The rearrangement links TRBV30 to TRBJ2-6; D is possibly TRBD2 (6 bases). The sequencing here drew on peripheral blood, taken on day 0 of AZD1222 vaccination. The sequence came from an adult in good health. CDR3: CAWSVGGLSGANVLTF. The CDR3 DNA reads TGTGCCTGGAGTGTGGGGGGACTCTCTGGGGCCAACGTCCTGACTTTC.